This T cell receptor (beta chain) was obtained from a study of blood T cells in healthy people across ages. CDR1 and CDR2 (germline): KGHDR, SFDVKD. The length of the CDR3 is 14 residues. V was pared by 4 bases and J by 8 bases, with 16 bases between. PCR was performed a second time for about 7 to 11 cycles using a sample-barcoded 5' primer and a J-beta primer mix. Using its own MiXCR run on the 5' RACE reads, TCRdb lists one record per CDR3 protein. The sample lists approximately 690,000 distinct CDR3 sequences; under 65% were seen once. PBMCs, at least 6 million per sample, were isolated. A remark on this clonotype: Its antigen is unknown.

Study observations and caveats: Not knowing donor CMV status may have confounded expanded clonotype changes.

The sample comprised blood. The rearrangement links TRBV24-1 to TRBJ1-2; the D gene is possibly TRBD1 (6 bases). The receptor was derived from a man aged 55-75 years in good health. The CDR3 nucleotides are TGTGCCACCAGTGAAAACAGGGTGAATGGCGGCTACACCTTC. Amino acid sequence: CATSENRVNGGYTF.